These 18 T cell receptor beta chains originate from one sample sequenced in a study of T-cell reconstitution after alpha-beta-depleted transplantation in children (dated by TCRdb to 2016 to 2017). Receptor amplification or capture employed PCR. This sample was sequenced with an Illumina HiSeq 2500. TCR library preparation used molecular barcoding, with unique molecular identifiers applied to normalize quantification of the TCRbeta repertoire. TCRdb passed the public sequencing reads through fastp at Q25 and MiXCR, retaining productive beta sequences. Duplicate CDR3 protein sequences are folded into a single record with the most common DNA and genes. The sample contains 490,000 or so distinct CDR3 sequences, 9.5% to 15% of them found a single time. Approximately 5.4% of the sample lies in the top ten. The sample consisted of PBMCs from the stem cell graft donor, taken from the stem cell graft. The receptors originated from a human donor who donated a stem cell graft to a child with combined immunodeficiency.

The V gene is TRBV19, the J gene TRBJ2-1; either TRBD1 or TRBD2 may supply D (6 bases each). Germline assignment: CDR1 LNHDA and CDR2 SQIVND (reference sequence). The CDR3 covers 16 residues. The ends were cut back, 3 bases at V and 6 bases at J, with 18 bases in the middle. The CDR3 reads CASSIGGPGHRNEQFF. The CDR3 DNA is TGTGCCAGTAGTATTGGGGGGCCAGGTCACCGCAATGAGCAGTTCTTC.

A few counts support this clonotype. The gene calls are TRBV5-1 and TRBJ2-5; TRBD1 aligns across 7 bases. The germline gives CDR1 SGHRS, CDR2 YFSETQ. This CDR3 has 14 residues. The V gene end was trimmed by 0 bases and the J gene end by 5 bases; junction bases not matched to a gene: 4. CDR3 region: CASSLEGAGETQYF. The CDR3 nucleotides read TGCGCCAGCAGCTTGGAGGGGGCTGGGGAGACCCAGTACTTC.

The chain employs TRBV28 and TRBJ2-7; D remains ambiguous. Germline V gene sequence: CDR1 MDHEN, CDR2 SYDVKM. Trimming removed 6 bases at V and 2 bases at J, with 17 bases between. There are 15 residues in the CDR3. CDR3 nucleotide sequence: TGTGCCAGCAGCCCTCCACCTGACCGTCCCTACGAGCAGTACTTC. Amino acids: CASSPPPDRPYEQYF.

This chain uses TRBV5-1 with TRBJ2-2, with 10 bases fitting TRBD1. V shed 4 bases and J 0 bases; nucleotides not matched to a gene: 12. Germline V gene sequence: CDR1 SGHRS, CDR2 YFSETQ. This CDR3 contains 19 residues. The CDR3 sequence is CASSGPGQGILANTGELFF. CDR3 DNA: TGCGCCAGCAGCGGACCGGGACAGGGGATTCTCGCGAACACCGGGGAGCTGTTTTTT.

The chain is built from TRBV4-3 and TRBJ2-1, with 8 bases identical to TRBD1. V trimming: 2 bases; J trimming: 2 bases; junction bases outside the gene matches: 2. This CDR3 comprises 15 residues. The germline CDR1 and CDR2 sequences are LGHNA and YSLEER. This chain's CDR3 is CASSQRTGPYNEQFF. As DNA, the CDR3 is TGCGCCAGCAGCCAAAGGACAGGGCCCTACAATGAGCAGTTCTTC.

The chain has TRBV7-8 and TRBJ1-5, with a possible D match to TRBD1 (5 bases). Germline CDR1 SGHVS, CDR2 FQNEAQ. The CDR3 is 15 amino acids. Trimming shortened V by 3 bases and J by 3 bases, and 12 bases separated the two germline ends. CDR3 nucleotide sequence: TGTGCCAGCAGCTTGGGGGGGTTAGACAATCAGCCCCAGCATTTT. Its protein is CASSLGGLDNQPQHF.

The CDR3: CASSFSGETQYF. CDR3 in DNA: TGTGCCAGCAGTTTCTCCGGAGAGACCCAGTACTTC. The chain combines TRBV12-3 or TRBV12-4 with TRBJ2-5, with no clear D. V was cut by 3 bases and J by 4 bases, with 6 bases left in between. The CDR3 has 12 amino acids.

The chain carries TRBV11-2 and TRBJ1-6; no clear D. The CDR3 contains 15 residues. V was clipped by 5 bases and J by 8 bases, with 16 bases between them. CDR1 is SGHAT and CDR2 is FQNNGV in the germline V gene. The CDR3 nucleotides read TGTGCCAGCAGCCCATTGACCCGAACTTATTCACCCCTCCACTTT. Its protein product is CASSPLTRTYSPLHF. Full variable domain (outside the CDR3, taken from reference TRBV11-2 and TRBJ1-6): EAGVAQSPRYKIIEKRQSVAFWCNPISGHATLYWYQQILGQGPKLLIQFQNNGVVDDSQLPKDRFSAERLKGVDSTLKIQPAKLEDSAVYLCASSPLTRTYSPLHFGNGTRLTVT.

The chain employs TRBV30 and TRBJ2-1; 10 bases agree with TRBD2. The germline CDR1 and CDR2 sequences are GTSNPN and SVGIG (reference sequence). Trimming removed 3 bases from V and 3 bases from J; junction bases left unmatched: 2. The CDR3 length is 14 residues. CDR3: CAWRGLANYNEQFF. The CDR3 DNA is TGTGCCTGGAGGGGACTAGCGAACTACAATGAGCAGTTCTTC. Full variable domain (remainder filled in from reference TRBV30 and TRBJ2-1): SQTIHQWPATLVQPVGSPLSLECTVEGTSNPNLYWYRQAAGRGLQLLFYSVGIGQISSEVPQNLSASRPQDRQFILSSKKLLLSDSGFYLCAWRGLANYNEQFFGPGTRLTVL.

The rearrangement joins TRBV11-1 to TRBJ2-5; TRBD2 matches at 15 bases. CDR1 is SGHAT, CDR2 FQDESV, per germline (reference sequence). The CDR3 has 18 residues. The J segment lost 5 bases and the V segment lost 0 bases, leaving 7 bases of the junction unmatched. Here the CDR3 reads CASSLAPGLAGGLETQYF. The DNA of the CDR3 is TGTGCCAGCAGCTTAGCCCCCGGACTAGCGGGGGGGCTGGAGACCCAGTACTTC.

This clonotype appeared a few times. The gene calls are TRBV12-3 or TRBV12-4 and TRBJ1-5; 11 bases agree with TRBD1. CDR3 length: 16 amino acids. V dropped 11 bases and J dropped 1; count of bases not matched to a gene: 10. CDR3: CAAGDRGRRSNQPQHF. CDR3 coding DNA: TGTGCCGCCGGGGACAGGGGGAGAAGGAGCAATCAGCCCCAGCATTTT.

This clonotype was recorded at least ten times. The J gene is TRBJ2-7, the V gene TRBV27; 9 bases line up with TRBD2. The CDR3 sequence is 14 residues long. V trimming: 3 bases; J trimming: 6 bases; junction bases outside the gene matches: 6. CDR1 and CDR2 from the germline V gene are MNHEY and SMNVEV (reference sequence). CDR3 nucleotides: TGTGCCAGCAGTTTTGCGGGAGGGCCTGTCGAGCAGTACTTC. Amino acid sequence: CASSFAGGPVEQYF.

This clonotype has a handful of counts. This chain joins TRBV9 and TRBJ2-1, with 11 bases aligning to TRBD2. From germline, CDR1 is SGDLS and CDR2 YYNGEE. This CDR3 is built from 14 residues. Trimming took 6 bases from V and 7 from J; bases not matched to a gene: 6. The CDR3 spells CASTGTSGTNEQFF. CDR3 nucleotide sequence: TGTGCCAGCACCGGGACTAGCGGAACGAATGAGCAGTTCTTC.

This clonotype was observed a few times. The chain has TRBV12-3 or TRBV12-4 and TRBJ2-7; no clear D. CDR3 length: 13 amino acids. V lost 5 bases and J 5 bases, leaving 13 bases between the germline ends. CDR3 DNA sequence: TGTGCCAGCAGTGCCGGGCTCCGGGACGAGCAGTACTTC. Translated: CASSAGLRDEQYF.

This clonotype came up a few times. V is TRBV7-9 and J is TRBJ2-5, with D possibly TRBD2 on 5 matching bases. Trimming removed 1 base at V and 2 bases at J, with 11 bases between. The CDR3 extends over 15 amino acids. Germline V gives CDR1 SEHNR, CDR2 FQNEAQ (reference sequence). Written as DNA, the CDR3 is TGTGCCAGCAGCTTAGGAGGGAATGCGCAAGAGACCCAGTACTTC. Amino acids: CASSLGGNAQETQYF.

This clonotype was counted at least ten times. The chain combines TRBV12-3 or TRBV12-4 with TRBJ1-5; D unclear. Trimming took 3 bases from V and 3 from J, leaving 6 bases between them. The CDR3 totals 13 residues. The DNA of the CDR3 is TGTGCCAGCAGTTTCGCGTACAATCAGCCCCAGCATTTT. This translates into CASSFAYNQPQHF.

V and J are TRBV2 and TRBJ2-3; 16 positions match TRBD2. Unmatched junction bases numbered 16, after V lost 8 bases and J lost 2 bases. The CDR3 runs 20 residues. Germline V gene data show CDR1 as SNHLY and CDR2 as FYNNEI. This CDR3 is CASLLLGLAGGPMNTDTQYF. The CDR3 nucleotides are TGTGCCAGCCTTCTTTTGGGACTAGCGGGGGGGCCTATGAACACAGATACGCAGTATTTT. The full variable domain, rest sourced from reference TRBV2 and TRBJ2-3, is EPEVTQTPSHQVTQMGQEVILRCVPISNHLYFYWYRQILGQKVEFLVSFYNNEISEKSEIFDDQFSVERPDGSNFTLKIRSTKLEDSAMYFCASLLLGLAGGPMNTDTQYFGPGTRLTVL.

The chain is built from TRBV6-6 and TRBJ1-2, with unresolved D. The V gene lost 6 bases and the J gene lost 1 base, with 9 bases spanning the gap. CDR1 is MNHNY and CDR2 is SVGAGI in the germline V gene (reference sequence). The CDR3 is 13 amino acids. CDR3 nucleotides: TGTGCCAGCAGGGACCCCTTTAACTATGGCTACACCTTC. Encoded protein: CASRDPFNYGYTF.